This TCR beta chain was sequenced for a study of cytomegalovirus exposure and HLA in healthy donors. In the PCR, 60 Vbeta and 13 Jbeta primers were used. Method: immunoSEQ multiplex PCR; TCRdb's copy keeps in-frame clones and lacks some. The top ten hold about 3% of the sample, which has about 200,000 clones, around 86% seen once. This CDR3 has 17 residues. Trimming took 1 base from V and 4 from J; bases not matched to a gene: 8. The germline V gene encodes CDR1 SGHTA and CDR2 FQGTGA. The source of this sequence is a woman between 35 and 50 years old in good health and CMV-seronegative. The chain uses TRBV7-3 and TRBJ2-3; 10 nucleotides match TRBD2. Sequencing was done on a sample of PBMCs. The CDR3 nucleotides read TGTGCCAGCAGCTTAAATCCGCTAGCGGGGGCTTCAGATACGCAGTATTTT. Translated: CASSLNPLAGASDTQYF.